This TCR beta chain was retrieved from a study of OX40 agonist ivuxolimab in advanced cancers. In the study overall: Each patient was given ivuxolimab into a vein every 2 weeks, at 0.01 to 10 mg/kg. Partial responses occurred in Three dose-escalation patients, one with hepatocellular carcinoma and two with cutaneous melanoma. General study findings and limits: Within 6 weeks, CD4+ and CD8+ blood T cells expanded clonally at 0.1 to 3.0 mg/kg.

Autoimmune disease history or systemic immunosuppression was exclusionary. Clones were sequenced by immunoSEQ multiplex PCR, and TCRdb holds only the in-frame ones, with some missing. Seen here are approximately 40,000 clones, 75% to 85% observed once, and the top ten hold over 9.5%. Concerning this clone itself: The antigen is not known.

Per germline, CDR1 SGHNT and CDR2 YYREEE (reference sequence). V dropped 0 bases and J dropped 3 bases, with 6 bases sitting between them. CDR3 length equals 13 residues. The sequence derives from an adult with an advanced solid tumor such as melanoma, head and neck, liver or kidney cancer. The chain combines TRBV5-4 with TRBJ1-2; no reliable D call. The sequencing used CD4+ or CD8+ T cells sorted from blood, collected in a trial of the OX40 agonist ivuxolimab. Here the CDR3 DNA reads TGTGCCAGCAGCTTGGACCGCGACTATGGCTACACCTTC. Its translation is CASSLDRDYGYTF.